The rows below give T cell receptor beta chains drawn from one sample of a study of shared clonotypes between healthy human individuals. Profiled with immunoSEQ multiplex PCR; TCRdb holds only in-frame clones, not every one. The sample carries some 1,400,000 clones, around 97% recorded once. The sample taken for sequencing was naive CD4+ T cells sorted from blood. These receptors came from a man aged 30 to 39 in good health. Both conserved end residues are part of each CDR3. A D gene is named only where the DNA matches it firmly. Expanded clones get a size class; other rows say once, few or many, or leave the size out.

abundance | j_gene | v_gene | d_gene | CDR3nt | CDR3aa
. | TRBJ2-1 | TRBV9 | TRBD2 | TGTGCCAGCAGCGTAGGGACAGGTACGACTAGCGGGAGGCACAATGAGCAGTTCTTC | CASSVGTGTTSGRHNEQFF
. | TRBJ2-7 | TRBV4-3 | TRBD1 | TGCGCCAGCAGCCGAGGGACAGGCGCCTACGAGCAGTACTTC | CASSRGTGAYEQYF
once | TRBJ2-5 | TRBV9 | TRBD2 | TGTGCCAGCAACTCGGGGCTAGCGGAGGCCCAAGAGACCCAGTACTTC | CASNSGLAEAQETQYF
. | TRBJ1-2 | TRBV20-1 | . | TGCAGTGCCGCCGGCAGCTATGGCTACACCTTC | CSAAGSYGYTF
. | TRBJ2-7 | TRBV20-1 | . | TGCAGTGCCCCCAGGGGCTACGAGCAGTACTTC | CSAPRGYEQYF
once | TRBJ2-1 | TRBV11-2 | TRBD2 | TGTGCCAGCAGCCGACCGGGACTAGCGGGAAGGGATGAGCAGTTCTTC | CASSRPGLAGRDEQFF
. | TRBJ1-4 | TRBV19 | . | TGTGCCAGTAGTACCCAAGGGGCAACTAATGAAAAACTGTTTTTT | CASSTQGATNEKLFF
. | TRBJ1-2 | TRBV5-6 | TRBD1 | TGTGCCAGCAGCTTGGTCCGGCGCGGACAGGGGAGATATGGCTACACCTTC | CASSLVRRGQGRYGYTF
. | TRBJ2-5 | TRBV5-1 | . | TGCGCCAGCAGCTCAGCCGACCTGCCCCACCTTTTCGGGACCCAGTACTTC | CASSSADLPHLFGTQYF
. | TRBJ2-1 | TRBV28 | . | TGTGCCAGCAAGACCGACCTAGGGCAGTACAATGAGCAGTTCTTC | CASKTDLGQYNEQFF
. | TRBJ2-7 | TRBV6-1 | . | TGTGCCAGCAGTGAACAACCCGAATCCTACGAGCAGTACTTC | CASSEQPESYEQYF
. | TRBJ1-1 | TRBV5-1 | . | TGCGCCAGCAATAGGGGGGACGGGAACACTGAAGCTTTCTTT | CASNRGDGNTEAFF
. | TRBJ2-1 | TRBV12-5 | . | TGTGCTAGTGGGGAGGGAGGCCGGTACAATGAGCAGTTCTTC | CASGEGGRYNEQFF
. | TRBJ2-7 | TRBV6-1 | TRBD1 | TGTGCCAACAAACAGGGGGCTGAGGGCGAGCAGTACTTC | CANKQGAEGEQYF
. | TRBJ1-5 | TRBV19 | . | TGTGCCAGTAGTATTCGCGGGACGGCCCTTGGGAATCAGCCCCAGCATTTT | CASSIRGTALGNQPQHF
. | TRBJ2-2 | TRBV5-1 | TRBD2 | TGCGCCAGCAGCTTGACTAGCGGGGGCTTAACCGGGGAGCTGTTTTTT | CASSLTSGGLTGELFF
. | TRBJ2-2 | TRBV10-3 | . | TGTGCCATCAGTGATAGGGACACCGGGGAGCTGTTTTTT | CAISDRDTGELFF
. | TRBJ2-2 | TRBV5-6 | . | TGTGCCAGCAGCCGTTTCCCGGGGGCGAACACCGGGGAGCTGTTTTTT | CASSRFPGANTGELFF
. | TRBJ2-3 | TRBV6-5 | TRBD2 | TGTGCCAGCAGTTACGCCGGGAGGGTTGGAGAAAGGCAGTATTTT | CASSYAGRVGERQYF
. | TRBJ2-1 | TRBV5-6 | . | TGTGCCAGCAGCTTAAGGATAGAGCAGTTCTTC | CASSLRIEQFF
. | TRBJ2-1 | TRBV5-1 | . | TGCGCCAGCAGCTTGCACGGAAGCTCCTACAATGAGCAGTTCTTC | CASSLHGSSYNEQFF
. | TRBJ1-2 | TRBV28 | . | TGTGCCAGCAGCTCCCGAGGGGGCTACACCTTC | CASSSRGGYTF
few | TRBJ2-3 | TRBV28 | . | TGTGCCAGCAGTGGTGGTCCAAACGTGATGGATACGCAGTATTTT | CASSGGPNVMDTQYF
. | TRBJ2-2 | TRBV5-1 | TRBD2 | TGCGCCAGCAGCTTATCTCTAGCGGAGAACACCGGGGAGCTGTTTTTT | CASSLSLAENTGELFF
. | TRBJ2-2 | TRBV7-9 | . | TGTGCCAGCAGCCTCGGGCGGGGTCCTGACACCGGGGAGCTGTTTTTT | CASSLGRGPDTGELFF
. | TRBJ1-2 | TRBV5-1 | . | TGCGCCAGCAGCTTTTGGGGGATCGACTATGGCTACACCTTC | CASSFWGIDYGYTF
. | TRBJ2-1 | TRBV18 | TRBD2 | TGTGCCAGCTCACCAGCTACGACTAGCGGGAGGTATACTGAGCAGTTCTTC | CASSPATTSGRYTEQFF
. | TRBJ2-3 | TRBV29-1 | . | TGCAGCGCCGTAGGATGGAGCACAGATACGCAGTATTTT | CSAVGWSTDTQYF
. | TRBJ1-2 | TRBV6-1 | TRBD1 | TGTGCCAGCACGGGACAGTTTACTAACTATGGCTACACCTTC | CASTGQFTNYGYTF
. | TRBJ2-4 | TRBV18 | . | TGTGCCAGCTCATTGGGCCCGCCCGGGGACCGTAACATTCAGTACTTC | CASSLGPPGDRNIQYF
. | TRBJ2-5 | TRBV30 | . | TGTGCCTGGACCCCCCTGGGGGGCTTGCAGACCCAGTACTTC | CAWTPLGGLQTQYF
. | TRBJ2-6 | TRBV11-2 | . | TGTGCCAGCATTAAAGGGCGGGTGGCCGGGGCCAACGTCCTGACTTTC | CASIKGRVAGANVLTF
. | TRBJ2-3 | TRBV13 | . | TGTGCCAGCAGCTTCCTCAGTGATCCTAGCACAGATACGCAGTATTTT | CASSFLSDPSTDTQYF
. | TRBJ2-1 | TRBV6-1 | TRBD2 | TGTGCCAGCAGTGGAACTAGCGGGGTCTACAATGAGCAGTTCTTC | CASSGTSGVYNEQFF
. | TRBJ2-7 | TRBV30 | . | TGTGCCTGGATGCCCGGGGGACAGAGCTACGAGCAGTACTTC | CAWMPGGQSYEQYF
. | TRBJ2-3 | TRBV28 | . | TGTGCCAGCAGTCGGACGATCGTCACCACGGATACGCAGTATTTT | CASSRTIVTTDTQYF
. | TRBJ1-1 | TRBV18 | TRBD1 | TGTGCCAGCTCACCACGGACAGGGGCTTCGACTGAAGCTTTCTTT | CASSPRTGASTEAFF
once | TRBJ2-1 | TRBV2 | TRBD1 | TGTGCCAGCGAGGGACAGGGCCATGAGCAGTTCTTC | CASEGQGHEQFF
. | TRBJ2-2 | TRBV18 | TRBD2 | TGTGCCAGCTCACCACCGGGACTAGCGGGAGGCACCGGGGAGCTGTTTTTT | CASSPPGLAGGTGELFF
. | TRBJ2-7 | TRBV30 | . | TGTGCCTGGAGTTTGAGAGGGAACACCTACGAGCAGTACTTC | CAWSLRGNTYEQYF
. | TRBJ1-4 | TRBV28 | . | TGTGCCGGAGCCGGAGGGATGAATGAAAAACTGTTTTTT | CAGAGGMNEKLFF
once | TRBJ1-5 | TRBV10-3 | . | TGTGCCATCAGTGAGGCCACCGACCTGCCCCAGCATTTT | CAISEATDLPQHF
. | TRBJ2-7 | TRBV5-5 | TRBD1 | TGTGCCAGCAGCTTGGTCCTGACACACAGGGGCTACGAGCAGTACTTC | CASSLVLTHRGYEQYF
. | TRBJ2-2 | TRBV6-5 | TRBD1 | TGTGCCAGCAGCCGGACAGGCACCGGGGAGCTGTTTTTT | CASSRTGTGELFF
. | TRBJ2-7 | TRBV11-2 | TRBD2 | TGTGCCAGCAGCTCAACTAGCGGGAGGGCGACCTACGAGCAGTACTTC | CASSSTSGRATYEQYF
. | TRBJ1-5 | TRBV6-4 | TRBD1 | TGTGCCAACTCGGGACAGGGGGCGTTTCAGCCCCAGCATTTT | CANSGQGAFQPQHF
. | TRBJ1-3 | TRBV6-1 | . | TGTGCCAGCAGTGAAGCCCTAAATGGAAACACCATATATTTT | CASSEALNGNTIYF
. | TRBJ1-1 | TRBV19 | TRBD1 | TGTGCCAGTAGTCAACAGGGGCTTTTGAGGACTGAAGCTTTCTTT | CASSQQGLLRTEAFF
. | TRBJ1-1 | TRBV7-8 | TRBD1 | TGTGCCAGCAGCTCAGGGGGTGTGCGGCAAACTGAAGCTTTCTTT | CASSSGGVRQTEAFF
. | TRBJ2-1 | TRBV19 | TRBD2 | TGTGCCAGTAGTCTTTCCACCGGGAGGACCTACAATGAGCAGTTCTTC | CASSLSTGRTYNEQFF
. | TRBJ1-2 | TRBV28 | . | TGTGCCAGCAGTTCTGGGTCGGTGAGCTACACCTTC | CASSSGSVSYTF